The 29 T cell receptor beta chains in this list originate from one sample, sequenced in a study of cytomegalovirus exposure and HLA in healthy donors. Both 60 Vbeta primers and 13 Jbeta primers went into the PCR. Produced via immunoSEQ multiplex PCR; TCRdb's table is partial and in-frame only. The repertoire holds over 65,000 clones, with around 80% as singletons. Source material: PBMCs. Source of these receptors: a man aged 35-49 years in good health and CMV-seronegative.

The chain combines TRBV6-5 with TRBJ1-1; unclear D gene. The CDR3 consists of 15 residues. Trimming shortened V by 0 bases and J by 4 bases, and 12 bases separated the two germline ends. Germline loops: CDR1 MNHEY, CDR2 SVGAGI. CDR3: CASSYSSGRSTEAFF. The CDR3 DNA reads TGTGCCAGCAGTTACTCGAGCGGAAGGAGCACTGAAGCTTTCTTT.

J is TRBJ2-5 and V is TRBV6-5, with 10 positions matching TRBD1. V was pared by 7 bases and J by 11 bases, with 10 bases of the junction left unmatched. This CDR3 has 13 residues. CDR1 MNHEY and CDR2 SVGAGI come from the germline V gene. DNA of the CDR3: TGTGCCAGCATGGGACAGGGGTCATTAGAGCAGTACTTC. This gives the protein CASMGQGSLEQYF.

The rearrangement links TRBV19 to TRBJ1-2; D is possibly TRBD1 (6 bases). The CDR3 is made up of 13 amino acids. Germline CDR1 is LNHDA and CDR2 is SQIVND (reference sequence). V gave up 5 bases and J gave up 6 bases, with 13 bases separating them. CDR3 sequence reads: CASSHRETDGYTF. Written as DNA, the CDR3 is TGTGCCAGTAGTCACAGGGAAACGGATGGCTACACCTTC.

The rearrangement uses TRBV27 and TRBJ2-6; D unresolved. CDR3 size: 18 residues. CDR1 MNHEY and CDR2 SMNVEV come from the germline V gene (reference sequence). Deletions cut 5 bases from V and 0 bases from J, with 17 bases between. The CDR3 protein is CASSTAFFAGSGANVLTF. In DNA, the CDR3 is TGTGCCAGCAGTACTGCTTTCTTCGCTGGCTCTGGGGCCAACGTCCTGACTTTC.

The chain carries TRBV5-1 and TRBJ2-1, with 11 bases fitting TRBD1. Trimming removed 7 bases from V and 6 bases from J; junction bases left unmatched: 3. Germline V gene sequence: CDR1 SGHRS, CDR2 YFSETQ. The CDR3 length is 13 residues. Written as DNA, the CDR3 is TGCGCCAGCGAGGGGACAGGGGGCAATGAGCAGTTCTTC. It encodes CASEGTGGNEQFF.

CDR3 sequence reads: CASDIPGWNTEAFF. The CDR3 DNA reads TGTGCCAGCGACATCCCAGGGTGGAACACTGAAGCTTTCTTT. V is TRBV6-1 and J is TRBJ1-1; TRBD1 might be the D (5 bases). The germline V and J ends were trimmed by 8 bases and 1 base, with 14 bases remaining between them. CDR3 length equals 14 residues. Looked up from germline, CDR1 is MNHNS and CDR2 is SASEGT.

The gene calls are TRBV28 and TRBJ1-5; D remains ambiguous. CDR3 length equals 12 residues. V dropped 8 bases and J dropped 0 bases, with 5 bases sitting between them. Germline V CDR1 and CDR2: MDHEN, SYDVKM. This CDR3 reads CASRDSNQPQHF. CDR3 in DNA: TGTGCCAGCCGAGATAGCAATCAGCCCCAGCATTTT. Drawing the rest from reference TRBV28 and TRBJ1-5, the complete variable domain is DVKVTQSSRYLVKRTGEKVFLECVQDMDHENMFWYRQDPGLGLRLIYFSYDVKMKEKGDIPEGYSVSREKKERFSLILESASTNQTSMYLCASRDSNQPQHFGDGTRLSIL.

This clone has just a few counts. The CDR3 DNA is TGCGCCAGCAGCTTGGTTCCAGGGATAAATAATTCACCCCTCCACTTT. Its translation is CASSLVPGINNSPLHF. The chain employs TRBV5-1 and TRBJ1-6, with D tentatively TRBD1 (5 bases). CDR3 size: 16 residues. V was shortened by 0 bases and J by 5 bases, with 12 bases between the two germline ends. Germline assignment: CDR1 SGHRS and CDR2 YFSETQ.

This clone was counted between two and nine times. The V gene is TRBV4-1, the J gene TRBJ2-2; D not certain. Trimming stripped 4 bases from V and 5 bases from J, with 11 bases between. Germline CDR1 is MGHRA and CDR2 is YSYEKL. The CDR3 covers 14 residues. The CDR3 reads CASSPFLRTGELFF. The DNA of the CDR3 is TGCGCCAGCAGCCCGTTTTTGAGGACCGGGGAGCTGTTTTTT.

The V and J genes are TRBV6-5 and TRBJ2-7, with TRBD1 matching over 8 bases. CDR1 is MNHEY, CDR2 SVGAGI, per germline. The CDR3 covers 13 residues. V was clipped by 6 bases and J by 0 bases; unmatched bases: 1. CDR3 DNA sequence: TGTGCCAGCAGGGACAGGGCCTCCTACGAGCAGTACTTC. Its protein is CASRDRASYEQYF.

This clone was recorded a few times. The chain links TRBV19 to TRBJ2-1, with D perhaps matching TRBD1 (6 bases). The V gene lost 5 bases and the J gene lost 4 bases, with 12 bases spanning the gap. This CDR3 contains 14 residues. Germline V gives CDR1 LNHDA, CDR2 SQIVND (reference sequence). The CDR3 DNA reads as TGTGCCAGTAGTCCCGGGACAAAGTACAATGAGCAGTTCTTC. Its protein is CASSPGTKYNEQFF.

The chain employs TRBV6-5 and TRBJ1-1; 7 bases match TRBD1. The CDR3 is 14 amino acids. J gave up 0 bases and V 6 bases, and 4 bases lay outside the gene matches. Germline V gene data show CDR1 as MNHEY and CDR2 as SVGAGI. CDR3 DNA sequence: TGTGCCAGCAGGTCACAGGGGCTGAACACTGAAGCTTTCTTT. Its protein is CASRSQGLNTEAFF.

The chain joins TRBV10-3 to TRBJ2-1; 12 bases are shared with TRBD1. Germline lookup yields CDR1 ENHRY and CDR2 SYGVKD. J was trimmed by 4 bases and V by 7 bases; bases with no gene match: 2. This CDR3 has 14 residues. For the CDR3, the DNA is TGTGCCATCAAGGGACAGGGGGCTTACAATGAGCAGTTCTTC. As protein: CAIKGQGAYNEQFF.

This clone was seen a few times. V is TRBV4-2 and J is TRBJ2-3; 7 bases are shared with TRBD2. The CDR3 has 15 amino acids. CDR1 and CDR2 from the germline V gene are LGHNA and YNFKEQ. The trim removed 4 bases at V and 2 bases at J, leaving 6 bases unmatched. Written as DNA, the CDR3 is TGTGCCAGCAGCCCTGGACTAGTTGTCACAGATACGCAGTATTTT. Encoded protein: CASSPGLVVTDTQYF.

The rearrangement joins TRBV2 to TRBJ1-2; 9 bases match TRBD1. Trimming at V came to 6 bases and at J to 4 bases, leaving 6 bases not matched to a gene. The V gene's germline CDR1 is SNHLY and CDR2 FYNNEI. This CDR3 contains 14 residues. CDR3 residues: CASRGTGISYGYTF. The CDR3 DNA reads TGTGCCAGCAGGGGGACAGGGATCTCCTATGGCTACACCTTC. The complete variable domain, with remaining parts taken from reference TRBV2 and TRBJ1-2, reads EPEVTQTPSHQVTQMGQEVILRCVPISNHLYFYWYRQILGQKVEFLVSFYNNEISEKSEIFDDQFSVERPDGSNFTLKIRSTKLEDSAMYFCASRGTGISYGYTFGSGTRLTVV.

The rearrangement uses TRBV28 and TRBJ1-2; D unresolved. From germline, CDR1 is MDHEN and CDR2 SYDVKM. The CDR3 runs to 14 residues. Trimming pared 6 bases from V and 7 bases from J, leaving 18 bases between. CDR3 DNA sequence: TGTGCCAGCAGCTCAAGCGCGGTTAGGTTTGGCTACACCTTC. It specifies CASSSSAVRFGYTF.

This sequence joins TRBV7-3 and TRBJ2-6, with D perhaps matching TRBD1 (6 bases). Germline V CDR1 and CDR2: SGHTA, FQGTGA. The V end lost 5 bases, the J end lost 1 base, and 21 bases lay between the germline ends. The CDR3 loop spans 19 amino acids. The CDR3 loop is CASSPGPRGEGSGANVLTF. CDR3 sequence (DNA): TGTGCCAGCAGCCCCGGGCCCAGGGGCGAGGGATCTGGGGCCAACGTCCTGACTTTC. Full variable domain (remainder filled in from reference TRBV7-3 and TRBJ2-6): GAGVSQTPSNKVTEKGKYVELRCDPISGHTALYWYRQSLGQGPEFLIYFQGTGAADDSGLPNDRFFAVRPEGSVSTLKIQRTERGDSAVYLCASSPGPRGEGSGANVLTFGAGSRLTVL.

This clone appeared once. The rearrangement joins TRBV10-2 to TRBJ2-7; 7 positions agree with TRBD2. Germline V gives CDR1 WSHSY, CDR2 SAAADI. V dropped 8 bases and J dropped 2; count of bases not matched to a gene: 9. The length of the CDR3 is 14 residues. The CDR3 loop is CASSPGTTTYEQYF. The CDR3 DNA reads as TGCGCCAGCTCACCCGGGACTACTACCTACGAGCAGTACTTC.

The chain is built from TRBV4-2 and TRBJ2-4, with 7 bases matching TRBD2. V was pared by 2 bases and J by 13 bases, with 14 bases of the junction left unmatched. Per germline, CDR1 LGHNA and CDR2 YNFKEQ. This CDR3 region has 15 residues. The CDR3, as DNA: TGTGCCAGCAGCCAAAATAGCGGGTCCGCCGCTATGCAGTACTTC. Its protein is CASSQNSGSAAMQYF.

The chain recombines TRBV5-4 with TRBJ2-1; the match to TRBD2 covers 15 bases. Looked up from germline, CDR1 is SGHNT and CDR2 is YYREEE (reference sequence). Germline trimming cut 3 bases from V and 9 bases from J; bases unmatched to any gene: 7. CDR3 length: 16 residues. The CDR3 spells CASSSRTSGGASEQFF. CDR3 DNA sequence: TGTGCCAGCAGCTCCAGGACTAGCGGGGGGGCTAGTGAGCAGTTCTTC. Using reference TRBV5-4 and TRBJ2-1 for the parts outside the CDR3, the full variable domain is ETGVTQSPTHLIKTRGQQVTLRCSSQSGHNTVSWYQQALGQGPQFIFQYYREEENGRGNFPPRFSGLQFPNYSSELNVNALELDDSALYLCASSSRTSGGASEQFFGPGTRLTVL.

The chain joins TRBV19 to TRBJ1-3; D unclear. The germline gives CDR1 LNHDA, CDR2 SQIVND (reference sequence). The CDR3 contains 15 residues. V lost 3 bases and J 2 bases, leaving 11 bases between the germline ends. The CDR3 loop reads CASSMPGVTGNTIYF. The CDR3 bases are TGTGCCAGTAGTATGCCCGGGGTAACTGGAAACACCATATATTTT.

This chain links TRBV2 with TRBJ2-3, with 8 bases that match TRBD1. The ends lost 7 bases at V and 2 bases at J; junction bases unmatched: 5. The CDR3 contains 14 residues. Germline CDR1 is SNHLY and CDR2 is FYNNEI. The CDR3 bases are TGTGCCAGCACACCGGGACAGGTCACAGATACGCAGTATTTT. It translates to CASTPGQVTDTQYF. Supplemented by reference TRBV2 and TRBJ2-3, the full variable domain reads EPEVTQTPSHQVTQMGQEVILRCVPISNHLYFYWYRQILGQKVEFLVSFYNNEISEKSEIFDDQFSVERPDGSNFTLKIRSTKLEDSAMYFCASTPGQVTDTQYFGPGTRLTVL.

The chain combines TRBV21-1 with TRBJ1-5. TRBV21-1 constitutes a pseudogene. The CDR3 contains 17 residues. The CDR3 loop reads CASSKARKFRGNQPQHF. CDR3 DNA: TGTGCCAGCAGCAAAGCGCGAAAGTTTCGGGGAAATCAGCCCCAGCATTTT.

This clone was seen a single time. The rearrangement links TRBV2 to TRBJ2-2, with D possibly being TRBD1 (5 bases). V dropped 6 bases and J dropped 1 base, with 9 bases sitting between them. Germline assignment: CDR1 SNHLY and CDR2 FYNNEI. CDR3 size: 14 residues. CDR3 nucleotide sequence: TGTGCCAGCAGCTTCGACAGGAACACCGGGGAGCTGTTTTTT. As protein: CASSFDRNTGELFF.

The DNA for the CDR3 is TGTGCCAGCAGCTTAGGGCGGGAGTGGTCCCAAGAGACCCAGTACTTC. Its translation: CASSLGREWSQETQYF. The V call is TRBV11-2, the J call TRBJ2-5; 7 bases align to TRBD2. J lost 1 base, V lost 1 base, and 6 bases had no gene match. CDR1 and CDR2 (germline): SGHAT, FQNNGV. The CDR3 contains 16 residues.

This rearrangement joins TRBV19 to TRBJ2-1; 10 bases are shared with TRBD1. The ends lost 3 bases at V and 2 bases at J; junction bases unmatched: 4. The CDR3 totals 16 residues. Germline lookup yields CDR1 LNHDA and CDR2 SQIVND (reference sequence). The CDR3: CASSIGTGVTYNEQFF. The DNA for the CDR3 is TGTGCCAGTAGTATCGGGACAGGGGTGACCTACAATGAGCAGTTCTTC.

V usage is TRBV28 and J usage is TRBJ1-3, with D uncertain. V gave up 7 bases and J gave up 4 bases, with 14 bases separating them. The CDR3 consists of 14 residues. CDR1 is MDHEN, CDR2 SYDVKM, per germline. The CDR3 spells CASTTPGVGNTIYF. The CDR3 DNA sequence: TGTGCCAGCACCACCCCCGGGGTAGGAAACACCATATATTTT.

This clone showed up just once. The chain recombines TRBV6-1 with TRBJ1-5; D is ambiguous. Germline V gene sequence: CDR1 MNHNS, CDR2 SASEGT. This CDR3 comprises 13 residues. Trimming cost V 5 bases and J 2 bases, with 7 bases left between them. The CDR3 sequence is CASSRLGNQPQHF. CDR3 DNA: TGTGCCAGCAGTCGTTTAGGCAATCAGCCCCAGCATTTT.

The genes are TRBV19 and TRBJ2-5, with 7 bases that match TRBD2. V trimming: 3 bases; J trimming: 3 bases; junction bases outside the gene matches: 4. This CDR3 has 14 residues. Germline-derived CDR1 and CDR2 are LNHDA and SQIVND (reference sequence). CDR3 nucleotides: TGTGCCAGTAGTATCTGGGGGAGGGAAGAGACCCAGTACTTC. It specifies CASSIWGREETQYF.